The next 28 T cell receptor beta chains were all read from a single sample in a study of T cells in Graves' hyperthyroidism and ophthalmopathy. Amplification targeted TCR beta CDR3 regions from RNA transcripts. HTBI primers drove first-round RT-PCR of the TCR CDR3. In TCRdb, the multiplex PCR reads were re-called with MiXCR into one record per CDR3 protein. The sample lists about 600,000 distinct CDR3 sequences; about a sixth were seen once. Source material: blood. These receptors all come from a woman in her 40s with Graves' ophthalmopathy.

This clonotype was observed many times. This chain uses TRBV2 with TRBJ2-1; no clear D. The germline V gene has CDR1 SNHLY and CDR2 FYNNEI. Deletions cut 8 bases from V and 2 bases from J, with 22 bases between. The CDR3 is made up of 17 amino acids. In DNA, the CDR3 is TGTGCCAGCGGCCCCATCCCCCAGGCCAGTACCTACAATGAGCAGTTCTTC. As protein: CASGPIPQASTYNEQFF.

The chain combines TRBV20-1 with TRBJ2-3; the match to TRBD1 covers 9 bases. The germline V gene has CDR1 DFQATT and CDR2 SNEGSKA (reference sequence). The CDR3 extends over 16 amino acids. Trimming took 4 bases from V and 4 from J; bases not matched to a gene: 12. The CDR3 DNA follows: TGCAGTGCTACTGGTGCGGGACAGGGATTTTCAGATACGCAGTATTTT. It specifies CSATGAGQGFSDTQYF.

This rearrangement joins TRBV9 to TRBJ2-3; perhaps TRBD1 as D (6 bases). Germline CDR1 reads SGDLS; CDR2 reads YYNGEE. This CDR3 has 15 residues. V dropped 5 bases and J dropped 4 bases, with 17 bases sitting between them. CDR3 coding DNA: TGTGCCAGCAGTCAGGCAGGGGTTTTAGCAGATACGCAGTATTTT. Its protein is CASSQAGVLADTQYF.

This clonotype came up many times. The rearrangement joins TRBV18 to TRBJ2-1, with 8 bases lining up with TRBD2. J gave up 5 bases and V 4 bases, and 4 bases lay outside the gene matches. This CDR3 region has 14 residues. Germline loops: CDR1 KGHSH, CDR2 LQKENI. CDR3 DNA sequence: TGTGCCAGCTCACGGACTAGCTTGGACAATGAGCAGTTCTTC. It encodes CASSRTSLDNEQFF.

This clonotype was counted ten times or more. The rearrangement uses TRBV3-1 and TRBJ2-1, with 9 nucleotides matching TRBD1. Germline V lookup: CDR1 LGHDT, CDR2 YNNKEL (reference sequence). V lost 6 bases to trimming and J lost 7 bases; unmatched junction nucleotides: 10. The CDR3 is 15 residues long. CDR3 sequence reads: CASSNAGTGYNEQFF. CDR3 sequence (DNA): TGTGCCAGCAGTAACGCCGGGACAGGGTATAATGAGCAGTTCTTC.

This clonotype was counted many times. This sequence joins TRBV6-1 and TRBJ1-5; D unresolved. Trimming cost V 2 bases and J 8 bases, with 19 bases left between them. The CDR3 has 16 residues. Germline assignment: CDR1 MNHNS and CDR2 SASEGT. The CDR3 protein is CASSESTGEGFEPQHF. The CDR3 nucleotides read TGTGCCAGCAGTGAATCAACGGGAGAAGGCTTTGAGCCCCAGCATTTT.

This clonotype has at least ten counts. V gene TRBV2 combines with J gene TRBJ2-1, with 9 bases fitting TRBD1. CDR3 length equals 13 residues. With 10 bases clipped from V and 7 bases from J, the junction kept 8 bases outside the gene matches. Looked up from germline, CDR1 is SNHLY and CDR2 is FYNNEI. The CDR3: CATSTGTGNEQFF. The CDR3 nucleotides are TGTGCCACCTCCACCGGGACAGGGAATGAGCAGTTCTTC.

This clonotype was recorded a few times. This chain uses TRBV6-1 with TRBJ2-7; the D gene could be TRBD1 or TRBD2 (6 bases each). CDR1 is MNHNS, CDR2 SASEGT, per germline. The CDR3 consists of 14 residues. The V end lost 6 bases, the J end lost 4 bases, and 16 bases lay between the germline ends. The CDR3 here is CASSQGQGRYEQYF. CDR3 in DNA: TGTGCCAGCAGCCAGGGCCAGGGGAGGTACGAGCAGTACTTC.

The rearrangement links TRBV9 to TRBJ2-5; weak D call: TRBD1 (6 bases). Germline values: CDR1 SGDLS, CDR2 YYNGEE. The CDR3 contains 15 residues. The V end was cut by 0 bases, the J end by 4 bases, with 13 bases between. The CDR3 DNA reads as TGTGCCAGCAGCGTAGCAGGGGCGAGTGTAGAGACCCAGTACTTC. Translation: CASSVAGASVETQYF.

The chain recombines TRBV6-1 with TRBJ1-4; TRBD1 agrees at 12 bases. The length of the CDR3 is 19 residues. The ends lost 1 base at V and 8 bases at J; junction bases unmatched: 14. The germline V gene has CDR1 MNHNS and CDR2 SASEGT. The CDR3 nucleotides are TGTGCCAGCAGTGAAGTTAAAGGAGGGACAGGGGGCGAGGGGGAAAAACTGTTTTTT. This codes for CASSEVKGGTGGEGEKLFF.

This clonotype occurred a few times. This rearrangement joins TRBV6-9 to TRBJ2-1; 7 bases fit TRBD2. The CDR3 spans 17 residues. The V gene end was trimmed by 3 bases and the J gene end by 2 bases; junction bases not matched to a gene: 10. CDR1 and CDR2 (germline): MNHGY, SVAAGI. The CDR3 spells CASSYGEKSGAYNEQFF. Here the CDR3 DNA reads TGTGCCAGCAGTTACGGGGAAAAGAGCGGGGCCTACAATGAGCAGTTCTTC.

The sample holds a few counts of this clonotype. The chain employs TRBV6-2 or TRBV6-3 and TRBJ2-1; 8 positions agree with TRBD2. This CDR3 contains 16 residues. Germline V CDR1 and CDR2: MNHEY, SVGEGT. The J segment lost 0 bases and the V segment lost 6 bases, leaving 7 bases of the junction unmatched. As DNA, the CDR3 is TGTGCCAGCAGACCTACAGGGACTAGCTCCTACAATGAGCAGTTCTTC. Its translation is CASRPTGTSSYNEQFF.

This clonotype occurred a few times. The CDR3 coding sequence is TGTGCCAGCAGCTCCCCCGGGACAGGGATTGGAGAGACCCAGTACTTC. Protein: CASSSPGTGIGETQYF. The chain is built from TRBV2 and TRBJ2-5; 9 bases map to TRBD1. The J segment lost 4 bases and the V segment lost 6 bases, leaving 12 bases of the junction unmatched. The CDR3 runs to 16 residues. Germline CDR1 and CDR2: SNHLY and FYNNEI. The whole variable domain, filled in from reference TRBV2 and TRBJ2-5, reads EPEVTQTPSHQVTQMGQEVILRCVPISNHLYFYWYRQILGQKVEFLVSFYNNEISEKSEIFDDQFSVERPDGSNFTLKIRSTKLEDSAMYFCASSSPGTGIGETQYFGPGTRLLVL.

This clonotype appeared many times. This chain joins TRBV5-8 and TRBJ2-5; 7 nucleotides align to TRBD2. The CDR3 has 15 residues. Germline V lookup: CDR1 SGHTS, CDR2 YDEGEE. V shed 4 bases, J shed 2 bases, and the junction held 8 bases outside the gene matches. The CDR3 DNA sequence: TGTGCCAGCAGCCCCGGGGGAGCGGGACAAGAGACCCAGTACTTC. Protein product: CASSPGGAGQETQYF.

This clonotype was seen more than once but under ten times. J is TRBJ2-5 and V is TRBV7-9; no reliable D call. The CDR3 has 14 amino acids. The ends were cut back, 6 bases at V and 2 bases at J, with 13 bases in the middle. Germline loops: CDR1 SEHNR, CDR2 FQNEAQ (reference sequence). The CDR3 nucleotides read TGTGCCAGCAGTCCCGAATCGAGACAAGAGACCCAGTACTTC. This codes for CASSPESRQETQYF.

This clonotype was seen at least ten times. The chain employs TRBV30 and TRBJ2-2; D ambiguous. Between the trimmed V and J ends, which lost 8 bases and 1 base, there was a span of 14 bases. Germline-derived CDR1 and CDR2 are GTSNPN and SVGIG (reference sequence). The CDR3 loop spans 14 amino acids. CDR3 DNA: TGTGCCGCCGCCCCCCCGGGGAACACCGGGGAGCTGTTTTTT. Its translation is CAAAPPGNTGELFF.

CDR3 sequence reads: CASSPKTKYGYTF. CDR3 nucleotide sequence: TGTGCCAGCAGTCCTAAAACCAAATATGGCTACACCTTC. This rearrangement joins TRBV6-1 to TRBJ1-2; unclear D gene. The CDR3 loop spans 13 amino acids. The germline CDR1 and CDR2 sequences are MNHNS and SASEGT. V was clipped by 5 bases and J by 5 bases, with 12 bases between them.

This clonotype was observed many times. The chain employs TRBV5-1 and TRBJ2-1, with 8 bases matching TRBD2. Trimming took 0 bases from V and 7 from J; bases not matched to a gene: 3. Germline V gene data show CDR1 as SGHRS and CDR2 as YFSETQ. This CDR3 comprises 14 residues. The CDR3 nucleotides read TGCGCCAGCAGCTTGGGACTAGCGTTTAATGAGCAGTTCTTC. Translation gives CASSLGLAFNEQFF.

This clonotype was seen more than once but under ten times. The chain links TRBV4-1 to TRBJ2-2; 10 bases map to TRBD1. V shed 5 bases, J shed 7 bases, and the junction held 7 bases outside the gene matches. The CDR3 runs 15 residues. The germline V gene has CDR1 MGHRA and CDR2 YSYEKL. The CDR3 reads CASSYRDRGDGELFF. Written as DNA, the CDR3 is TGCGCCAGCAGCTACCGGGACAGGGGTGACGGGGAGCTGTTTTTT.

This clonotype was recorded many times. This chain joins TRBV28 and TRBJ2-7; 10 bases map to TRBD2. This CDR3 has 17 amino acids. Per germline, CDR1 MDHEN and CDR2 SYDVKM. The V segment lost 4 bases and the J segment 0 bases; nucleotides outside the gene matches: 9. Here the CDR3 DNA reads TGTGCCAGCAGTTCGGTAACTAGCGGGGCTTCCTCCTACGAGCAGTACTTC. It specifies CASSSVTSGASSYEQYF.

This clonotype turned up a few times. A much larger clone lies a single base off, so this may be a read error. CDR3 coding DNA: TGTGCCAGCAGTTACGGGACAGGGGAATACGAGCAGTACTTC. Its translation is CASSYGTGEYEQYF. The chain carries TRBV6-5 and TRBJ2-7, with 10 bases identical to TRBD1. The germline V gene has CDR1 MNHEY and CDR2 SVGAGI. V lost 2 bases to trimming and J lost 4 bases; unmatched junction nucleotides: 2. This CDR3 is built from 14 residues.

This clonotype was picked up many times. The V and J genes are TRBV18 and TRBJ2-5; 11 bases map to TRBD2. With V trimmed by 3 bases and J by 1 base, 4 bases remained unmatched. The CDR3 is made up of 16 amino acids. Germline lookup yields CDR1 KGHSH and CDR2 LQKENI. The DNA of the CDR3 is TGTGCCAGCTCACCGTCCGGGACTAGCGGCCAAGAGACCCAGTACTTC. Residues: CASSPSGTSGQETQYF.

This clonotype was detected ten times or more. The chain combines TRBV20-1 with TRBJ1-5; TRBD1 might be the D (5 bases). Trimming pared 1 base from V and 2 bases from J, leaving 12 bases between. The length of the CDR3 is 15 residues. From germline, CDR1 is DFQATT and CDR2 SNEGSKA (reference sequence). CDR3 loop: CSARVQEKGNQPQHF. CDR3 nucleotide sequence: TGCAGTGCTAGAGTACAGGAGAAGGGCAATCAGCCCCAGCATTTT.

This clonotype occurred many times. The chain joins TRBV7-8 to TRBJ2-1; weak D call: TRBD2 (6 bases). Deletions cut 7 bases from V and 4 bases from J, with 20 bases between. The CDR3 is 16 amino acids. Per germline, CDR1 SGHVS and CDR2 FQNEAQ. CDR3 nucleotides: TGTGCCAGCATCAGATCCCGGGACTCATCTTACAATGAGCAGTTCTTC. This codes for CASIRSRDSSYNEQFF.

This chain uses TRBV13 with TRBJ2-7, with 8 bases aligning to TRBD1. From germline, CDR1 is PRHDT and CDR2 FYEKMQ (reference sequence). The CDR3 covers 15 residues. Germline trimming cut 5 bases from V and 3 bases from J; bases unmatched to any gene: 9. The CDR3 sequence: CASSLGQGEGYEQYF. The CDR3 DNA is TGTGCCAGCAGCCTCGGACAGGGAGAGGGCTACGAGCAGTACTTC.

This clonotype was picked up many times. The chain carries TRBV5-1 and TRBJ1-1, with a weak D call TRBD1 (6 bases). The CDR3 loop spans 14 amino acids. Trimming pared 5 bases from V and 1 base from J, leaving 12 bases between. The germline V gene encodes CDR1 SGHRS and CDR2 YFSETQ. Here the CDR3 reads CASRRDTQNTEAFF. The CDR3 DNA sequence: TGCGCCAGCAGGAGGGACACCCAGAACACTGAAGCTTTCTTT.

Remarks on this clonotype: Compared with germline, one end of the junction differs, possibly owing to a read error. The chain couples TRBV20-1 to TRBJ1-5; D is perhaps TRBD1 (5 bases). Germline CDR1 is DFQATT and CDR2 is SNEGSKA (reference sequence). The CDR3 length is 16 residues. Here the CDR3 reads CRARDLEMGVNQPQHF. DNA for the CDR3: TGCAGAGCTAGAGATCTCGAGATGGGGGTAAATCAGCCCCAGCATTTT.

This clonotype has more than one count but fewer than ten. As DNA, the CDR3 is TGTGCCAGCAGCCCGGGACTAGCGGGAGCCCAGGTTTTACGGACCGGGGAGCTGTTTTTT. It translates to CASSPGLAGAQVLRTGELFF. V and J are TRBV7-9 and TRBJ2-2, with 14 positions matching TRBD2. CDR1 SEHNR and CDR2 FQNEAQ come from the germline V gene (reference sequence). The CDR3 is 20 amino acids. Unmatched junction bases numbered 16, after V lost 5 bases and J lost 5 bases.